This TCR beta chain emerged from a study of beta chain features in type 1 diabetes. Of the isolated RNA, all was reverse transcribed, and so the sequenced material was expressed TCRB transcripts. This table comes from immunoSEQ multiplex PCR, and its TCRdb copy is limited to in-frame clones, with some not included. The sample records more than 300,000 clones, roughly a tenth being singletons. Regarding the study as a whole: Moderate but significant shortening of TCRB CDR3s was recorded in all four CD4+ subsets from Type 1 diabetes patients.

CDR1 and CDR2 from the germline V gene are MNHNS and SASEGT. The CDR3 runs to 14 residues. V lost 7 bases to trimming and J lost 4 bases, with 16 bases between them. For this clone: Its antigen is as yet unknown.

The sequence was obtained from a man aged 30 to 45 with type 1 diabetes. V usage is TRBV6-1 and J usage is TRBJ1-2; possibly TRBD1 for D (5 bases). Sequencing used central memory CD4+ T cells from blood. The CDR3: CASKPRDGFYGYTF. CDR3 nucleotide sequence: TGTGCCAGCAAACCCCGGGACGGCTTCTATGGCTACACCTTC.